Listed below are T cell receptor beta chains from one sample, sequenced in a study of radiotherapy plus CTLA-4 blockade in lung cancer. This table comes from immunoSEQ multiplex PCR, and its TCRdb copy is limited to in-frame clones, with some not included. This table holds about 95,000 clones, roughly 80% found once. Sequenced material: peripheral blood, taken from a patient treated with radiotherapy plus ipilimumab. Every receptor here comes from a human donor with non-small cell lung cancer who had stable disease on radiotherapy plus ipilimumab. Each CDR3 is given with its conserved first and last residue. Fields, in order: V gene, D gene, J gene, clone size, CDR3 DNA, CDR3 protein. A D gene is named only where the DNA matches it firmly. Size tells how often a clone was seen (once, few, many) or the class of an expanded clone, and some rows leave it out.

v_gene: TRBV5-1; d_gene: TRBD1; j_gene: TRBJ1-6; abundance: .; CDR3nt: TGCGCCAGCAACGAGCAGGGGGCCTATAATTCACCCCTCCACTTT; CDR3aa: CASNEQGAYNSPLHF
v_gene: TRBV7-3; d_gene: .; j_gene: TRBJ2-6; abundance: .; CDR3nt: TGTGCCAGCAGCCCTCCGAGGGCTGGGGCCAACGTCCTGACTTTC; CDR3aa: CASSPPRAGANVLTF
v_gene: TRBV7-9; d_gene: TRBD2; j_gene: TRBJ2-5; abundance: .; CDR3nt: TGTGCCAGCAGCTTGAGGAGGGAGGGGACCCAGTACTTC; CDR3aa: CASSLRREGTQYF
v_gene: TRBV27; d_gene: .; j_gene: TRBJ1-3; abundance: .; CDR3nt: TGTGCCCTCCCACAGGAACGGGCTATCTCTGGAAACACCATATATTTT; CDR3aa: CALPQERAISGNTIYF
v_gene: TRBV10-2; d_gene: TRBD1; j_gene: TRBJ2-3; abundance: .; CDR3nt: TGCGCCAGCAGCGGGGACAGGGTTCGCACAGATACGCAGTATTTT; CDR3aa: CASSGDRVRTDTQYF
v_gene: TRBV7-7; d_gene: .; j_gene: TRBJ1-3; abundance: .; CDR3nt: TGTGCTAGCAGCTCAGACCTTCGGGACACCATATATTTT; CDR3aa: CASSSDLRDTIYF
v_gene: TRBV28; d_gene: .; j_gene: TRBJ2-7; abundance: .; CDR3nt: TGTGCCAGCAGTTTATGGGGGGGCGGGGTAGCGGTCCTGTACGAGCAGTACTTC; CDR3aa: CASSLWGGGVAVLYEQYF
v_gene: TRBV15; d_gene: TRBD2; j_gene: TRBJ2-2; abundance: once; CDR3nt: TGTGCCACCCAGCAAGGACTAGCGGACACCGGGGAGCTGTTTTTT; CDR3aa: CATQQGLADTGELFF
v_gene: TRBV19; d_gene: TRBD1; j_gene: TRBJ2-7; abundance: .; CDR3nt: TGTGCCAGTAGCCTCCGGGACAGACCCTACGAGCAGTACTTC; CDR3aa: CASSLRDRPYEQYF
v_gene: TRBV30; d_gene: .; j_gene: TRBJ1-1; abundance: once; CDR3nt: TGTGCCTGGAGTGTAGGGTGGGAGGGCACTGAAGCTTTCTTT; CDR3aa: CAWSVGWEGTEAFF